This is a list of T cell receptor beta chains from one sample in a study of response to subunit inactivated influenza vaccine. TCRdb re-analysed the RT-PCR reads in MiXCR, keeping a single row per CDR3 protein. The sample yields roughly 650,000 distinct CDR3 sequences, 15% to 19% seen once. The sample in question was PBMCs from blood, obtained less than 13 days after vaccination. All receptors come from a man aged 45 to 65 who received an inactivated influenza vaccine. The CDR3 runs from the conserved cysteine through the conserved F or W. D genes are given only for firm matches. Size is stated for part of the rows, as once, few or many counts, or as a class when the clone is expanded.

-,TRBJ2-4,TRBD2,TRBV18,CASSPGTSGTANIQYF,TGTGCCAGCTCACCAGGGACTAGCGGGACGGCAAACATTCAGTACTTC
-,TRBJ1-2,-,TRBV6-1,CASSNGGPGYGYTF,TGTGCCAGCAGCAACGGAGGGCCTGGCTATGGCTACACCTTC
few,TRBJ1-4,-,TRBV6-1,CASRGHVSGEKLFF,TGTGCCAGCAGGGGACACGTGAGCGGGGAAAAACTGTTTTTT
-,TRBJ1-1,-,TRBV6-5,CASSYRRGRNTEAFF,TGTGCCAGCAGTTACCGTCGCGGGCGGAACACTGAAGCTTTCTTT
-,TRBJ2-7,-,TRBV4-3,CASSQGSETYEQYF,TGCGCCAGCAGCCAAGGTTCAGAGACATACGAGCAGTACTTC
-,TRBJ1-5,-,TRBV15,CATSPDRGGNQPQHF,TGTGCCACCAGCCCAGACAGAGGGGGCAATCAGCCCCAGCATTTT
few,TRBJ2-5,-,TRBV19,CASSPAGHLRETQYF,TGTGCCAGTAGTCCAGCAGGCCATTTGCGCGAGACCCAGTACTTC
-,TRBJ1-1,-,TRBV12-3/TRBV12-4,CASSPGHPTEAFF,TGTGCCAGCAGTCCGGGACACCCGACTGAAGCTTTCTTT
-,TRBJ2-5,-,TRBV15,CATSWGGQSGETQYF,TGTGCCACCAGCTGGGGAGGACAGAGCGGAGAGACCCAGTACTTC
few,TRBJ2-1,-,TRBV19,CASQYRGPDNEQFF,TGTGCCTCTCAGTATAGAGGCCCTGACAATGAGCAGTTCTTC
few,TRBJ2-5,TRBD2,TRBV24-1,CATSDFGTSGQETQYF,TGTGCCACCAGTGATTTCGGGACTAGCGGCCAAGAGACCCAGTACTTC
-,TRBJ2-4,-,TRBV20-1,CSAEKDGVKNIQYF,TGCAGTGCTGAGAAGGACGGGGTCAAAAACATTCAGTACTTC
once,TRBJ2-1,-,TRBV3-1,CASSHFYSRTSSYNEQFF,TGTGCCAGCAGCCACTTTTATTCTCGGACGAGCTCCTACAATGAGCAGTTCTTC
few,TRBJ2-1,-,TRBV6-2/TRBV6-3,CASSYSGRVISHEQFF,TGTGCCAGCAGTTACTCTGGCAGGGTAATATCCCATGAGCAGTTCTTC